This TCR beta chain comes out of a study of cytomegalovirus exposure and HLA in healthy donors. Study results and limitations: The likely origin of a cluster of highly shared sequence variants was a sequencing artifact.

Unmatched junction bases numbered 6, after V lost 4 bases and J lost 5 bases. Germline lookup yields CDR1 SGHTS and CDR2 YDEGEE. The CDR3 consists of 16 residues. The PCR ran on 60 Vbeta and 13 Jbeta primers. The assay was immunoSEQ multiplex PCR, and TCRdb's table has in-frame clones only and misses some. The data hold roughly 100,000 clones, with 70% to 80% observed a single time. To note about this clone: Antigen specificity is unknown.

The sequenced material came from PBMCs. The rearrangement links TRBV5-8 to TRBJ2-3; TRBD2 aligns across 14 bases. The receptor was isolated from a female donor in good health and CMV-seronegative. CDR3 amino acids: CASSTGTSGRKDTQYF. The DNA for the CDR3 is TGTGCCAGCAGCACCGGGACTAGCGGGAGAAAAGATACGCAGTATTTT.